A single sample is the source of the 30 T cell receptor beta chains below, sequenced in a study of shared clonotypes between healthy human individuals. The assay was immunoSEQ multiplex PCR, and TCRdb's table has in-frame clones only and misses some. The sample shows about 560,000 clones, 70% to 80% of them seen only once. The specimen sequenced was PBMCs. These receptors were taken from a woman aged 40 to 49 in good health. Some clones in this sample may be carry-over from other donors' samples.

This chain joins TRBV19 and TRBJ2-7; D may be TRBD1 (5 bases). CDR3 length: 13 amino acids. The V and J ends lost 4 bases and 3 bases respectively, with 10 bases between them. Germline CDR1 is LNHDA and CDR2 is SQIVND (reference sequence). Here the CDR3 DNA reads TGTGCCAGTAGTACGCGACAGTTCTACGAGCAGTACTTC. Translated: CASSTRQFYEQYF.

The CDR3 bases are TGTGCCAGCAGCCGAGAGGGACTAGTCGACGAGCAGTACTTC. Its protein is CASSREGLVDEQYF. This chain joins TRBV4-2 and TRBJ2-7, with 8 positions matching TRBD2. The CDR3 loop spans 14 amino acids. V lost 4 bases, J lost 5 bases, and 7 bases stayed unmatched. CDR1 and CDR2 (germline): LGHNA, YNFKEQ.

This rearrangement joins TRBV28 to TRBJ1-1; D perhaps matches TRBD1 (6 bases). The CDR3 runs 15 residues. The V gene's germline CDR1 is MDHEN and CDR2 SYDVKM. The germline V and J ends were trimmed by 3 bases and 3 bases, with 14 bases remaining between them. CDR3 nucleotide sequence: TGTGCCAGCAGTTTCTTGGGGGGCCGGTACACTGAAGCTTTCTTT. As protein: CASSFLGGRYTEAFF.

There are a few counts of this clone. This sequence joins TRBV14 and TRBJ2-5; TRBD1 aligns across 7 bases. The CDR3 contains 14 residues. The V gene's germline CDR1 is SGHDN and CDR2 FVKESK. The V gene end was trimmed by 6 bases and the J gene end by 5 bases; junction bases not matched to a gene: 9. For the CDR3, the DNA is TGTGCCAGCAGGTCCGACAGGGAGTCCGAGACCCAGTACTTC. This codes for CASRSDRESETQYF. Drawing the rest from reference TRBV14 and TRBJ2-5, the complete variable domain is EAGVTQFPSHSVIEKGQTVTLRCDPISGHDNLYWYRRVMGKEIKFLLHFVKESKQDESGMPNNRFLAERTGGTYSTLKVQPAELEDSGVYFCASRSDRESETQYFGPGTRLLVL.

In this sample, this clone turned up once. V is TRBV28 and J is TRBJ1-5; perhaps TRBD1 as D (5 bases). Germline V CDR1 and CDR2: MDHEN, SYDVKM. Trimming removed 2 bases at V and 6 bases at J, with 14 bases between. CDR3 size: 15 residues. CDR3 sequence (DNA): TGTGCCAGCAGTTTAGCGGCAGGGCCGACTCAGCCCCAGCATTTT. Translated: CASSLAAGPTQPQHF.

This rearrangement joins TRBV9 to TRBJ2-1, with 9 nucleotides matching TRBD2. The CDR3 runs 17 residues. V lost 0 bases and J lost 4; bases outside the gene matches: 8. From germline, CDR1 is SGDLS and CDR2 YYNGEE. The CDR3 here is CASSVDPASGNYNEQFF. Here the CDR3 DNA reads TGTGCCAGCAGCGTAGATCCAGCTAGCGGGAATTACAATGAGCAGTTCTTC.

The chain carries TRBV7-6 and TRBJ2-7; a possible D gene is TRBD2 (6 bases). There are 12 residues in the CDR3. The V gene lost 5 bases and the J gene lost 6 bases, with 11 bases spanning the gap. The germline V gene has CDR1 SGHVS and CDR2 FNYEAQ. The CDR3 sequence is CASSPGGIEQYF. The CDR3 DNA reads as TGTGCCAGCAGCCCCGGAGGGATCGAGCAGTACTTC. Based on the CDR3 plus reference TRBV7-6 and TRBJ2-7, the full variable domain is GAGVSQSPRYKVTKRGQDVALRCDPISGHVSLYWYRQALGQGPEFLTYFNYEAQQDKSGLPNDRFSAERPEGSISTLTIQRTEQRDSAMYRCASSPGGIEQYFGPGTRLTVT.

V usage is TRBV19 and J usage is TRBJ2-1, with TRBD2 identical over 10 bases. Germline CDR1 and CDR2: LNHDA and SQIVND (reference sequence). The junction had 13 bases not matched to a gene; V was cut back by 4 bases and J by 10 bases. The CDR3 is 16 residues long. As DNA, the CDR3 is TGTGCCAGTAGTAACCGGCGAGGGCTAGCGGGAGTGGAGCAGTTCTTC. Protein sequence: CASSNRRGLAGVEQFF.

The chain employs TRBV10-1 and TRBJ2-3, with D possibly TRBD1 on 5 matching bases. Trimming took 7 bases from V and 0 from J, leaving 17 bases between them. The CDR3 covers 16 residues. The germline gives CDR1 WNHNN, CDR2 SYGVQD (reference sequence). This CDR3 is CASIFFRTCSTDTQYF. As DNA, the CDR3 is TGCGCCAGCATATTCTTCAGGACATGCAGCACAGATACGCAGTATTTT.

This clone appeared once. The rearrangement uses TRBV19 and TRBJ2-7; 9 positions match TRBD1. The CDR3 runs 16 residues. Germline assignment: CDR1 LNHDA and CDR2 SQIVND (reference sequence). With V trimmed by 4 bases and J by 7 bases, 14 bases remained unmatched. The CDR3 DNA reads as TGTGCCAGTAGTAAAGGGACAGGGAGTCCTCTTGGGGAGCAGTACTTC. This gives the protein CASSKGTGSPLGEQYF.

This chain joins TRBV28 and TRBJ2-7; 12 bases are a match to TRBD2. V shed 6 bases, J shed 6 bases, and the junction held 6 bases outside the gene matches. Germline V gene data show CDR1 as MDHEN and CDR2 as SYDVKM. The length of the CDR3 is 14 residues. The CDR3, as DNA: TGTGCCAGCAGGGTAACGACTAGCGGGAGCGAGCAGTACTTC. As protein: CASRVTTSGSEQYF. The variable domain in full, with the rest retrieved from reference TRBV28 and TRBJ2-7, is DVKVTQSSRYLVKRTGEKVFLECVQDMDHENMFWYRQDPGLGLRLIYFSYDVKMKEKGDIPEGYSVSREKKERFSLILESASTNQTSMYLCASRVTTSGSEQYFGPGTRLTVT.

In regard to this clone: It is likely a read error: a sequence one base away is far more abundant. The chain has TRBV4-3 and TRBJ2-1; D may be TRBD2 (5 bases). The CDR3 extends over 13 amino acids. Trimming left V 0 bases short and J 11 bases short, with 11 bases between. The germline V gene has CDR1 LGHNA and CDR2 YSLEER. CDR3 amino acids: CASSQDWGVKQFF. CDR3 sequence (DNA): TGCGCCAGCAGCCAAGACTGGGGAGTGAAGCAGTTCTTC.

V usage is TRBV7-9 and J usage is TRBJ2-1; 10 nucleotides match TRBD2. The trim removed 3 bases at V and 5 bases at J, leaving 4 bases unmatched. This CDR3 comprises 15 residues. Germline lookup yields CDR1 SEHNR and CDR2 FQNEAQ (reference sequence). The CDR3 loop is CASSFTSGANNEQFF. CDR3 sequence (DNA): TGTGCCAGCAGCTTCACTAGCGGGGCTAACAATGAGCAGTTCTTC. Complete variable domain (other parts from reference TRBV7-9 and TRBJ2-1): DTGVSQNPRHKITKRGQNVTFRCDPISEHNRLYWYRQTLGQGPEFLTYFQNEAQLEKSRLLSDRFSAERPKGSFSTLEIQRTEQGDSAMYLCASSFTSGANNEQFFGPGTRLTVL.

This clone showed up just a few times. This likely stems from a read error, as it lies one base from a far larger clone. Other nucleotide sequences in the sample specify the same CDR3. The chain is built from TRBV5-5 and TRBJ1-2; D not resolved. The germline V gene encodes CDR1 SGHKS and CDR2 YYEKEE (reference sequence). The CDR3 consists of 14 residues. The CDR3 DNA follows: TGCGCCAGCAGCTTGGTGGTCAAAAACTATGGCTACACCTTC. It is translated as CASSLVVKNYGYTF.

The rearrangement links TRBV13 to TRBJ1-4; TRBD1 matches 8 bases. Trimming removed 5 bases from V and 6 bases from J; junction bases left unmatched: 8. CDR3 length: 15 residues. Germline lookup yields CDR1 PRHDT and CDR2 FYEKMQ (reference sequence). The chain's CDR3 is CASSDRQGLDEKLFF. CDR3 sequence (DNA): TGTGCCAGCAGCGACCGACAGGGGTTGGATGAAAAACTGTTTTTT.

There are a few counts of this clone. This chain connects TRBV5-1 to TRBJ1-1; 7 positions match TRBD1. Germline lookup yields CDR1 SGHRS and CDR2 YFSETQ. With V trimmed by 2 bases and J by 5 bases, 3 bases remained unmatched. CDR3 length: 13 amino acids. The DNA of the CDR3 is TGCGCCAGCAGCTTACAGGGGAGGACTGAAGCTTTCTTT. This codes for CASSLQGRTEAFF.

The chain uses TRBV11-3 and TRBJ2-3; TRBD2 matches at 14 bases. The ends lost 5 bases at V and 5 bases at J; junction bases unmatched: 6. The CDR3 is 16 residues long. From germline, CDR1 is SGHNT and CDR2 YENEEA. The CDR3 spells CASSPGTSGRIDTQYF. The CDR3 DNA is TGTGCCAGCAGCCCGGGGACTAGCGGGAGAATAGATACGCAGTATTTT.

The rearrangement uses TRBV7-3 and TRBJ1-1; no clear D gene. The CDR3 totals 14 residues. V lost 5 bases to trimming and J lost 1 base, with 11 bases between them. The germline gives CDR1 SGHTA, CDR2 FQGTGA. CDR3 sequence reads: CASSPNPGNTEAFF. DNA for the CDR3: TGTGCCAGCAGCCCGAACCCGGGGAACACTGAAGCTTTCTTT.

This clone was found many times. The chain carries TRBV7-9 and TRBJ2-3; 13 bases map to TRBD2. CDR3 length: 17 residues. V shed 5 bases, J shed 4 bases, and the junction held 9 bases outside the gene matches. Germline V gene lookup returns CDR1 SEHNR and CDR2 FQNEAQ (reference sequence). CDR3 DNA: TGTGCCAGCAGCCCCCGAACTAGCGGGAGGGCCTCAGATACGCAGTATTTT. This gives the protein CASSPRTSGRASDTQYF. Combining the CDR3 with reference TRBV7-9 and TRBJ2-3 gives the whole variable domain DTGVSQNPRHKITKRGQNVTFRCDPISEHNRLYWYRQTLGQGPEFLTYFQNEAQLEKSRLLSDRFSAERPKGSFSTLEIQRTEQGDSAMYLCASSPRTSGRASDTQYFGPGTRLTVL.

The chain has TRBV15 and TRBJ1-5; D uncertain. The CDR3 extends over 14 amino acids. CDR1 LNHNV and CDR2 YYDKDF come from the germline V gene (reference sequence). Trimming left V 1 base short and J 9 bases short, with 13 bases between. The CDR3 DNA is TGTGCCACCAGCAGAGCTCTGCAGTCCGGGCCCCAGCATTTT. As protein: CATSRALQSGPQHF.

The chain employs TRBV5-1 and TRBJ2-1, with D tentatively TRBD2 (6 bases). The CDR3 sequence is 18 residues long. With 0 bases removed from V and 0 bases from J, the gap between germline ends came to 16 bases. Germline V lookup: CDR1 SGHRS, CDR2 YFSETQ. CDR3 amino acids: CASSLDGSRDLSYNEQFF. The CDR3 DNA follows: TGCGCCAGCAGCTTGGATGGATCGCGGGATCTCTCCTACAATGAGCAGTTCTTC.

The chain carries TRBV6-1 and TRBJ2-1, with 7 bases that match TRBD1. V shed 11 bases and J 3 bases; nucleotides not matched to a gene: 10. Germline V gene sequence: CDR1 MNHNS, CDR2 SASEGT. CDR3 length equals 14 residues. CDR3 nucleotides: TGTGCCTCCACGGGACAGTTAAACTACAATGAGCAGTTCTTC. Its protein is CASTGQLNYNEQFF.

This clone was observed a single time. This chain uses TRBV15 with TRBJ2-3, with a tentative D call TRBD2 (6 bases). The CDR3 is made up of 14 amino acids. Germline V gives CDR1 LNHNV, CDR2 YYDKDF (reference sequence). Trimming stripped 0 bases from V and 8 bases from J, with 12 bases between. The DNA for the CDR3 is TGTGCCACCAGCAGAGATCGGGAGCTAGTTACGCAGTATTTT. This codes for CATSRDRELVTQYF.

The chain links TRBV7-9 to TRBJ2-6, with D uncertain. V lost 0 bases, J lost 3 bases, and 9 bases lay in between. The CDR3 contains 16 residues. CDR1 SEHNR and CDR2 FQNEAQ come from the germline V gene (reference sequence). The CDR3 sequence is CASSLAGQGGANVLTF. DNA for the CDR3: TGTGCCAGCAGCTTAGCAGGGCAAGGTGGGGCCAACGTCCTGACTTTC. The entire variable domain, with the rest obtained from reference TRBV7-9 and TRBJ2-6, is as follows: DTGVSQNPRHKITKRGQNVTFRCDPISEHNRLYWYRQTLGQGPEFLTYFQNEAQLEKSRLLSDRFSAERPKGSFSTLEIQRTEQGDSAMYLCASSLAGQGGANVLTFGAGSRLTVL.

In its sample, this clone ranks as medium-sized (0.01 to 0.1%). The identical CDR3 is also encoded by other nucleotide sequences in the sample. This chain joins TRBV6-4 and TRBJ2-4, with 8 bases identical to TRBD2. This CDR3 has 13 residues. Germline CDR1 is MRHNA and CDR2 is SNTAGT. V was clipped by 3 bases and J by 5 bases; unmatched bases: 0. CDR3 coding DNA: TGTGCCAGCAGTGAGACTAGCGAAAACATTCAGTACTTC. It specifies CASSETSENIQYF.

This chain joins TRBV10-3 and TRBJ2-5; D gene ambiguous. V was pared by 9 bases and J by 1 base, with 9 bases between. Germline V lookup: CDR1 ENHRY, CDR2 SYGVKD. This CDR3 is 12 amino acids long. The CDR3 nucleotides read TGTGCCATTTCCGGACCCCAAGAGACCCAGTACTTC. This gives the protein CAISGPQETQYF.

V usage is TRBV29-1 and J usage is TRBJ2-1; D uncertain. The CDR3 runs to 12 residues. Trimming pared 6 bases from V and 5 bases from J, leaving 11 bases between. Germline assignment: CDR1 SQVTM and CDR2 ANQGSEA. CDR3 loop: CSVLPTDNEQFF. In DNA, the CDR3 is TGCAGCGTCCTGCCGACTGACAATGAGCAGTTCTTC.

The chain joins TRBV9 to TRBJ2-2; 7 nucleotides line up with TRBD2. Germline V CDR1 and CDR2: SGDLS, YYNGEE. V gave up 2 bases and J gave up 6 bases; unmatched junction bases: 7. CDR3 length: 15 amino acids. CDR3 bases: TGTGCCAGCAGCGTCCAGCTCGCGGGAGCCGGGGAGCTGTTTTTT. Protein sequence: CASSVQLAGAGELFF.

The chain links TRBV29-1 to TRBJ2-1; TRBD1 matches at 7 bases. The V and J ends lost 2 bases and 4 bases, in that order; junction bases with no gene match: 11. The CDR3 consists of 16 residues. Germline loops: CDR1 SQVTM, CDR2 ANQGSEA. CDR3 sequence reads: CSVESGTAQGYNEQFF. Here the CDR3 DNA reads TGCAGCGTTGAAAGTGGGACAGCTCAAGGTTACAATGAGCAGTTCTTC.

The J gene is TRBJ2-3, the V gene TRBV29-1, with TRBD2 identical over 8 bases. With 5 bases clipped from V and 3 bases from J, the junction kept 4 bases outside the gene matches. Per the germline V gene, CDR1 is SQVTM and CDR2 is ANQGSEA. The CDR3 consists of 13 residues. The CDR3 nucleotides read TGCAGCGTTACCGGGAGGGTTACAGATACGCAGTATTTT. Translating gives CSVTGRVTDTQYF.